Each of the 26 T cell receptor beta chains below was sequenced from the same sample in a study of T cell clonotyping in hematopoietic cell transplantation. TCRdb's copy holds only in-frame clones and misses some; the assay was immunoSEQ multiplex PCR. Of thousands of clones in the sample, approximately 87% were seen once. The sequences come from peripheral blood mononuclear cells, collected 100 days after allogeneic stem cell transplant. The receptors were sampled from a female patient aged 35-55 years who had an allogeneic stem cell transplant from a related donor, so the T cells may come from the graft donor. Some clones in this sample may be carry-over from other donors' samples.

The V call is TRBV5-1, the J call TRBJ2-2, with 15 nucleotides matching TRBD2. The germline CDR1 and CDR2 sequences are SGHRS and YFSETQ. V shed 2 bases and J 0 bases; nucleotides not matched to a gene: 8. The CDR3 contains 20 residues. CDR3 sequence reads: CASSLSVGLAGGANTGELFF. The DNA of the CDR3 is TGCGCCAGCAGCTTAAGTGTGGGACTAGCGGGAGGAGCGAACACCGGGGAGCTGTTTTTT.

The gene calls are TRBV4-3 and TRBJ2-3; 10 bases agree with TRBD2. The CDR3 is made up of 15 amino acids. After removal of 2 bases from V and 5 bases from J, the junction contained 4 bases not matched to a gene. The germline gives CDR1 LGHNA, CDR2 YSLEER. CDR3 coding DNA: TGCGCCAGCAGCCAACAACTAGCGGGAAGAGATACGCAGTATTTT. This gives the protein CASSQQLAGRDTQYF.

The chain links TRBV28 to TRBJ1-1, with no clear D. With 5 bases removed from V and 1 base from J, the gap between germline ends came to 8 bases. Germline V CDR1 and CDR2: MDHEN, SYDVKM. This CDR3 region has 13 residues. In DNA, the CDR3 is TGTGCCAGCAGTATTTCCGCGAACACTGAAGCTTTCTTT. This translates into CASSISANTEAFF. Filled out from reference TRBV28 and TRBJ1-1, the complete variable domain reads DVKVTQSSRYLVKRTGEKVFLECVQDMDHENMFWYRQDPGLGLRLIYFSYDVKMKEKGDIPEGYSVSREKKERFSLILESASTNQTSMYLCASSISANTEAFFGQGTRLTVV.

The table lists this clone with a count of one. The chain uses TRBV12-5 and TRBJ2-7, with D possibly being TRBD1 or TRBD2 (5 bases each). Germline CDR1 and CDR2: LGHNT and FRNRAP. There are 16 residues in the CDR3. The ends were cut back, 2 bases at V and 2 bases at J, with 16 bases in the middle. The CDR3 DNA reads TGTGCTAGTGGTTTGAGGGTTTTGGAGGACACCTACGAGCAGTACTTC. Its translation is CASGLRVLEDTYEQYF.

The V and J genes are TRBV6-5 and TRBJ2-1, with a tentative D call TRBD2 (6 bases). The CDR3 contains 15 residues. Germline values: CDR1 MNHEY, CDR2 SVGAGI. Trimming shortened V by 6 bases and J by 8 bases, and 20 bases separated the two germline ends. CDR3 residues: CASRRTGTFSDEQFF. As DNA, the CDR3 is TGTGCCAGCAGAAGGACCGGGACTTTTTCGGATGAGCAGTTCTTC.

The chain has TRBV27 and TRBJ2-7, with D possibly called TRBD1 or TRBD2 (5 bases each). The V end lost 0 bases, the J end lost 3 bases, and 12 bases lay between the germline ends. Germline lookup yields CDR1 MNHEY and CDR2 SMNVEV (reference sequence). This CDR3 is built from 15 residues. CDR3 DNA sequence: TGTGCCAGCAGTTTATCGTGGACTGGACACTACGAGCAGTACTTC. Translation: CASSLSWTGHYEQYF.

The chain joins TRBV30 to TRBJ1-5; D is unresolved. The germline gives CDR1 GTSNPN, CDR2 SVGIG (reference sequence). The CDR3 loop spans 17 amino acids. V lost 3 bases and J lost 0, with 18 bases in between. CDR3 amino acids: CAWSRGGVDYSNQPQHF. The CDR3 region has the DNA TGTGCCTGGAGCCGTGGTGGGGTTGACTATAGCAATCAGCCCCAGCATTTT. Together with reference TRBV30 and TRBJ1-5, the CDR3 gives the full variable domain: SQTIHQWPATLVQPVGSPLSLECTVEGTSNPNLYWYRQAAGRGLQLLFYSVGIGQISSEVPQNLSASRPQDRQFILSSKKLLLSDSGFYLCAWSRGGVDYSNQPQHFGDGTRLSIL.

CDR3 region: CASSLGSGTNTQYF. As DNA, the CDR3 is TGTGCCAGCAGCTTAGGTAGCGGGACTAATACGCAGTATTTT. The V gene is TRBV7-2, the J gene TRBJ2-3, with 8 bases fitting TRBD2. V was clipped by 1 base and J by 7 bases; unmatched bases: 4. The CDR3 is 14 residues long. The V gene's germline CDR1 is SGHTA and CDR2 FQGNSA. Full variable domain (outside the CDR3, taken from reference TRBV7-2 and TRBJ2-3): GAGVSQSPSNKVTEKGKDVELRCDPISGHTALYWYRQSLGQGLEFLIYFQGNSAPDKSGLPSDRFSAERTGGSVSTLTIQRTQQEDSAVYLCASSLGSGTNTQYFGPGTRLTVL.

V gene TRBV28 combines with J gene TRBJ2-1; 11 bases line up with TRBD2. The J segment lost 6 bases and the V segment lost 10 bases, leaving 5 bases of the junction unmatched. The V gene's germline CDR1 is MDHEN and CDR2 SYDVKM. This CDR3 spans 13 amino acids. This CDR3 reads CATTSGSLNEQFF. The CDR3 nucleotides read TGTGCCACTACTAGCGGGAGTCTCAATGAGCAGTTCTTC.

Written as DNA, the CDR3 is TGTGCCAGCAGCACGCCTCAAAAGGGGGATACGCAGTATTTT. Its protein product is CASSTPQKGDTQYF. The chain links TRBV7-9 to TRBJ2-3; perhaps TRBD1 as D (5 bases). Germline V gene data show CDR1 as SEHNR and CDR2 as FQNEAQ (reference sequence). The CDR3 contains 14 residues. The V end was cut by 5 bases, the J end by 6 bases, with 15 bases between.

The gene calls are TRBV21-1 and TRBJ2-7; the listed D gene, TRBD1, was not tested against the DNA. TRBV21-1 is a pseudogene segment. CDR3 length: 16 amino acids. In DNA, the CDR3 is TGTGCCAGCAGCAAAGAGGCAGCAGGGGCTCGGCACGAGCAGTACTTC. Translation gives CASSKEAAGARHEQYF.

With regard to this clone: Given the absence of the conserved phenylalanine or tryptophan at the CDR3 end, a read error is likely. The chain combines TRBV28 with TRBJ1-3; D remains ambiguous. Germline V gives CDR1 MDHEN, CDR2 SYDVKM. Trimming removed 5 bases from V and 0 bases from J, with 8 bases in between. The CDR3 totals 14 residues. This CDR3 is CASSTRNSGNTIYL. CDR3 bases: TGTGCCAGCAGTACCCGAAACTCTGGAAACACCATATATCTT.

This chain joins TRBV11-3 and TRBJ2-6; no clear D gene. Germline V gives CDR1 SGHNT, CDR2 YENEEA. Trimming left V 5 bases short and J 0 bases short, with 8 bases between. The CDR3 runs 15 residues. The CDR3 spells CASSPRGSGANVLTF. DNA of the CDR3: TGTGCCAGCAGCCCTAGAGGCTCTGGGGCCAACGTCCTGACTTTC. Using reference TRBV11-3 and TRBJ2-6 for the parts outside the CDR3, the full variable domain is EAGVVQSPRYKIIEKKQPVAFWCNPISGHNTLYWYLQNLGQGPELLIRYENEEAVDDSQLPKDRFSAERLKGVDSTLKIQPAELGDSAVYLCASSPRGSGANVLTFGAGSRLTVL.

This clone was seen only once. V gene TRBV30 combines with J gene TRBJ2-1; D not resolved. The CDR3 runs 11 residues. CDR1 is GTSNPN and CDR2 is SVGIG in the germline V gene (reference sequence). Trimming pared 3 bases from V and 5 bases from J, leaving 5 bases between. The CDR3 coding sequence is TGTGCCTGGAGCCCCGACAATGAGCAGTTCTTC. It encodes CAWSPDNEQFF.

V and J are TRBV7-2 and TRBJ1-2; D gene ambiguous. CDR1 and CDR2 from the germline V gene are SGHTA and FQGNSA. The V and J ends lost 5 bases and 4 bases respectively, with 17 bases between them. CDR3 length: 15 amino acids. The CDR3 reads CASSPRNTHVYGYTF. The DNA of the CDR3 is TGTGCCAGCAGCCCACGAAATACCCATGTCTATGGCTACACCTTC.

The chain employs TRBV10-3 and TRBJ2-1, with 7 nucleotides matching TRBD2. Germline V lookup: CDR1 ENHRY, CDR2 SYGVKD. The CDR3 is 12 amino acids. Trimming cost V 2 bases and J 12 bases; bases outside gene matches: 4. The CDR3 here is CAISEVSGAQFF. The CDR3 DNA reads as TGTGCCATCAGTGAGGTGAGCGGGGCGCAGTTCTTC.

The chain uses TRBV5-1 and TRBJ2-3; 12 bases fit TRBD2. V lost 4 bases to trimming and J lost 2 bases; unmatched junction nucleotides: 5. Germline V lookup: CDR1 SGHRS, CDR2 YFSETQ. This CDR3 has 16 residues. The CDR3 DNA reads TGCGCCAGCAGCATCGGGACTAGCGGGCACACAGATACGCAGTATTTT. Protein product: CASSIGTSGHTDTQYF.

The genes are TRBV6-5 and TRBJ2-7, with 10 bases lining up with TRBD1. The CDR3 length is 15 residues. The germline gives CDR1 MNHEY, CDR2 SVGAGI. The V and J ends lost 4 bases and 2 bases, in that order; junction bases with no gene match: 5. The CDR3 region is CASSSLDRGTYEQYF. The CDR3 DNA follows: TGTGCCAGCAGTTCTCTGGACAGGGGGACCTACGAGCAGTACTTC.

This chain connects TRBV7-9 to TRBJ1-2, with D perhaps TRBD1 (6 bases). The V end lost 3 bases, the J end lost 7 bases, and 24 bases lay between the germline ends. This CDR3 spans 17 amino acids. CDR1 and CDR2 (germline): SEHNR, FQNEAQ (reference sequence). The chain's CDR3 is CASSFTGTPGRIGGYTF. The CDR3 DNA follows: TGTGCCAGCAGCTTTACCGGGACACCGGGCCGAATCGGTGGCTACACCTTC.

The chain uses TRBV10-3 and TRBJ2-7; 7 bases are shared with TRBD1. The CDR3 has 15 amino acids. The germline CDR1 and CDR2 sequences are ENHRY and SYGVKD. With 10 bases clipped from V and 0 bases from J, the junction kept 12 bases outside the gene matches. CDR3 residues: CATTPGQQISYEQYF. The CDR3, as DNA: TGTGCCACGACACCGGGACAGCAAATCTCCTACGAGCAGTACTTC.

This chain joins TRBV9 and TRBJ2-2, with D hard to call. This CDR3 is 12 amino acids long. The V and J ends lost 7 bases and 6 bases respectively, with 10 bases between them. CDR1 and CDR2 (germline): SGDLS, YYNGEE. The CDR3 coding sequence is TGTGCCAGCGAGACGGCGGCCGGGGAGCTGTTTTTT. Encoded protein: CASETAAGELFF.

V usage is TRBV6-5 and J usage is TRBJ2-7; 7 bases fit TRBD1. Losses at the gene ends were 4 bases for V and 2 bases for J; bases not matched to a gene: 5. Germline assignment: CDR1 MNHEY and CDR2 SVGAGI. The CDR3 covers 14 residues. In DNA form, the CDR3 reads TGTGCCAGCAGTTTCGGGACAGCCACCTACGAGCAGTACTTC. As protein: CASSFGTATYEQYF.

The V gene is TRBV27, the J gene TRBJ1-5; tentative D call: TRBD1 (6 bases). Looked up from germline, CDR1 is MNHEY and CDR2 is SMNVEV (reference sequence). The CDR3 has 14 residues. V lost 4 bases, J lost 6 bases, and 13 bases lay in between. CDR3 loop: CASSWGAEGQPQHF. The CDR3 bases are TGTGCCAGCAGTTGGGGGGCGGAGGGTCAGCCCCAGCATTTT.

This sequence joins TRBV5-4 and TRBJ2-5; a weak D match, TRBD2 (6 bases). Germline V CDR1 and CDR2: SGHNT, YYREEE (reference sequence). This CDR3 is built from 16 residues. V was pared by 0 bases and J by 1 base, with 13 bases between. This CDR3 reads CASSLDLSGSQETQYF. In nucleotides, the CDR3 is TGTGCCAGCAGCTTGGATTTATCCGGGAGCCAAGAGACCCAGTACTTC.

J is TRBJ1-2 and V is TRBV7-2, with unresolved D. The germline V gene has CDR1 SGHTA and CDR2 FQGNSA. This CDR3 has 12 residues. Trimming took 2 bases from V and 2 from J, leaving 3 bases between them. CDR3 sequence (DNA): TGTGCCAGCAGCTTATTGAACTATGGCTACACCTTC. It codes for CASSLLNYGYTF. Full variable domain (missing parts from reference TRBV7-2 and TRBJ1-2): GAGVSQSPSNKVTEKGKDVELRCDPISGHTALYWYRQSLGQGLEFLIYFQGNSAPDKSGLPSDRFSAERTGGSVSTLTIQRTQQEDSAVYLCASSLLNYGYTFGSGTRLTVV.

This clone was counted between two and nine times. This chain joins TRBV11-2 and TRBJ2-3; a weak D match, TRBD1 (6 bases). The CDR3 is 15 amino acids. With 4 bases removed from V and 3 bases from J, the gap between germline ends came to 14 bases. CDR1 is SGHAT and CDR2 is FQNNGV in the germline V gene. CDR3 bases: TGTGCCAGCAGCTCTACAGGGTTCGAGACAGATACGCAGTATTTT. This codes for CASSSTGFETDTQYF.